This T cell receptor beta chain was captured in a study of early T cells in non-severe SARS-CoV-2 infection. TCRdb independently ran MiXCR on the 5' RACE reads; one entry per CDR3 protein. This table holds 48,000 or so distinct CDR3 sequences, more than 5.5% found once. This clonotype was seen repeatedly, ten times or more. The CDR3 spans 15 residues. Germline CDR1 reads SGHRS; CDR2 reads YFSETQ. V was trimmed by 0 bases and J by 2 bases, leaving 12 bases between them. Sample: whole blood, taken at baseline. This chain uses TRBV5-1 with TRBJ2-7, with D tentatively TRBD1 (6 bases). The clonotype comes from an adult who was a healthcare worker with PCR-confirmed SARS-CoV-2 infection or an uninfected control (not recorded which). DNA for the CDR3: TGCGCCAGCAGCTTGGAGGCAGGGGTCCCCTACGAGCAGTACTTC. It codes for CASSLEAGVPYEQYF.